Reported below is one TCR beta chain. Its antigen is undetermined. The V gene's germline CDR1 is SGHDT and CDR2 YYEEEE. The CDR3 loop spans 13 amino acids. With V trimmed by 4 bases and J by 5 bases, 6 bases remained unmatched. These data belong to a study of cytomegalovirus exposure and HLA in healthy donors. About the study: Among several hundred genotyped donors, more than 65% fell in the Caucasian-associated ancestry cluster.

Study-level points and caveats: Presence/absence analyses took donor sequencing depth as roughly uniform. Sequencing had likely introduced a cluster of highly shared sequence variants as an artifact.

Use of 60 Vbeta and 13 Jbeta primers characterized the PCR. In the original processing: A later analysis tallied 75 million to 80 million unique TCR beta chains, 9.5 million to 14 million of them shared. Sequenced by immunoSEQ multiplex PCR; TCRdb stores in-frame clones only, minus some. Clone size and V and J calls were adopted from that table, with D and trimming inferred from the DNA. The sample includes approximately 100,000 clones, over 65% seen only once; the top ten take approximately 1.8%. What was sequenced was PBMCs. This rearrangement joins TRBV5-6 to TRBJ2-7; 7 positions agree with TRBD1. The origin of this receptor is a male donor in good health and CMV-seronegative. CDR3 region: CASSPTGFDEQYF. In DNA form, the CDR3 reads TGTGCCAGCAGCCCGACAGGGTTCGACGAGCAGTACTTC.